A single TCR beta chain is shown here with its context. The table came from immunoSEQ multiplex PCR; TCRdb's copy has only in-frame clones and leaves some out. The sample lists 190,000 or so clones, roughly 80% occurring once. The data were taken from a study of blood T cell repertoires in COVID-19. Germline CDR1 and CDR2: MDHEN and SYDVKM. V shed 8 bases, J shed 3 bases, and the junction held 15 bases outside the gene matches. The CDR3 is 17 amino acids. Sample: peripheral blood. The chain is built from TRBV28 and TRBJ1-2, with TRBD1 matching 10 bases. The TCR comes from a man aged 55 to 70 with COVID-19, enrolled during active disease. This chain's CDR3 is CASDIARRDRGHYGYTF. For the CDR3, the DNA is TGTGCCAGCGATATTGCCCGCCGGGACAGGGGTCACTATGGCTACACCTTC.